This TCR beta chain was observed in a study of blood T cell repertoires in COVID-19. About the research overall: Sites across the United States, Italy and Spain contributed samples from acute and convalescent COVID-19.

Assay: immunoSEQ multiplex PCR; the TCRdb copy retains only in-frame clones and omits some. This repertoire shows about 64,000 clones, around 83% found once; its top ten account for 4.5% to 7%. Germline-derived CDR1 and CDR2 are SGHDT and YYEEEE. This CDR3 contains 14 residues. Between the trimmed V and J ends, which lost 0 bases and 5 bases, there was a span of 11 bases. The count of this clone is one. The chain is built from TRBV5-6 and TRBJ1-2, with D unresolved. The sample was peripheral blood. This receptor was obtained from an older woman with acute or convalescent COVID-19. In nucleotides, the CDR3 is TGTGCCAGCAGCTTGGGGGAGGATCGGTATGGCTACACCTTC. Translating it yields CASSLGEDRYGYTF.